This entry features one TCR beta chain sequence. Its antigen is unknown. One base away there is no much larger clone; base qualities are not given. To sequence the TCRbeta CDR3 region, genomic DNA was isolated from the sorted cells. The immunoSEQ Assay was used to sequence the TCRbeta CDR3 regions. TCRdb mirrors the immuneACCESS table, restricted to in-frame sequences. Some clones are absent from its copies; in checked studies, under half trace to an unresolved V gene, and the reason for the others is unknown. The sample table records approximately 49,000 clones; around 80% of these occur just once. The ten largest clonotypes hold over 1.5% of the sample. The trial excluded patients who had a history of autoimmune disease or were on systemic immunosuppression. Peripheral blood for TCR sequencing was collected from all dose cohorts at baseline, on cycle 4 day 1, and on cycle 7 day 1. Samples were obtained from an open-label, multicenter, first-in-human phase I dose-escalation trial of ivuxolimab. Adults with locally advanced or metastatic head and neck squamous cell, hepatocellular, melanoma or renal cell carcinoma were enrolled in the trial. Before TCR sequencing, CD4+ T cells and CD8+ T cells from peripheral blood were sorted into separate populations.

The sample belongs to a study of OX40 agonist ivuxolimab in advanced cancers. Regarding the study in general: Ivuxolimab, which targeted the costimulatory receptor OX40 (CD134), was an agonistic, fully human IgG2 monoclonal antibody. Patients were allowed to have had prior anti-PD-1, anti-PD-L1 or anti-CTLA-4 therapy, and 30% to 40% of the dose-escalation patients had previously received checkpoint inhibitors. Of the roughly 54 patients in dose escalation, some 20 had hepatocellular carcinoma, around 15 had melanoma, 9 had renal cell carcinoma and 9 had head and neck cancer. The paper describes the monotherapy dose-escalation part (N of about 50 patients) of the phase I trial of ivuxolimab. Partial responses were achieved by three dose-escalation patients, of whom one had hepatocellular carcinoma and two had cutaneous melanoma. The purpose of peripheral TCRbeta sequencing was to test whether ivuxolimab changed TCR sequence diversity and led to clonal T-cell expansion. The dose-escalation cohort was about 83% male with a mean age of approximately 60 years, ranging from about 23 to 85. Intravenous ivuxolimab was administered to patients every 2 weeks at six dose levels: 0.01, 0.1, 0.3, 1.5, 3 and 10 mg/kg.

Study-wide findings and limitations: The antigen specificity of the peripheral T cells that underwent clonal expansion was not determined. In partial responders in the 0.1-3.0 mg/kg groups, normalized peripheral clonal expansion was found to be among the lowest, especially among CD8+ T cells. After ivuxolimab, more expanded clones were found on average in CD8+ T cells than in CD4+ T cells. At doses of 0.1 to 3.0 mg/kg, clonal expansion of both CD4+ and CD8+ T cells in blood was seen between baseline and week 6. Low levels of normalized T-cell clonal expansion were also seen in some patients who did not respond.

The specimen comprised CD4+ or CD8+ T cells sorted from blood, sampled in a trial of the OX40 agonist ivuxolimab. The clonotype originates from an adult with an advanced solid tumor such as melanoma, head and neck, liver or kidney cancer.

DNA sequence: TGCGCCAGCACCTTTACCCCGAACACCGGGGAGCTGTTTTTT. Its protein reads: CASTFTPNTGELFF. This sequence uses TRBV5-1 and TRBJ2-2; there is no confident call for the D gene. V loses 6 bases of germline sequence and J loses 0 bases, and the interval between the two ends is 9 bases. CDR1 and CDR2 were assigned from the germline V gene as SGHRS and YFSETQ. The CDR3 spans 14 residues, from the cysteine through the phenylalanine. The retained sequence is limited to the CDR3, 42 bases, with the frame set at the first base.